The 29 T cell receptor beta chains presented below share a single source sample, sequenced in a study of shared clonotypes between healthy human individuals. This table comes from immunoSEQ multiplex PCR, and its TCRdb copy is limited to in-frame clones, with some not included. The sample holds some 650,000 clones, more than 95% seen once. The sequenced sample consisted of naive CD4+ T cells sorted from blood. Indicated subset: CD45RA+ positively selected. These receptors were taken from a woman under 40 in good health.

The chain has TRBV7-5 and TRBJ2-5; the table's D call, TRBD2, has no DNA check behind it. TRBV7-5 is listed as a pseudogene. The CDR3 extends over 15 amino acids. The DNA for the CDR3 is TGTGTCAGAAGCGCCCGGGTGGGAGGGCCGACGACCCAGTACTTC. Residues: CVRSARVGGPTTQYF.

The V gene is TRBV5-1, the J gene TRBJ1-5; a weak D match, TRBD1 (5 bases). The CDR3 loop spans 15 amino acids. The V gene lost 0 bases and the J gene lost 6 bases, with 13 bases spanning the gap. Germline V gene data show CDR1 as SGHRS and CDR2 as YFSETQ. The CDR3: CASSLDGGWGQPQHF. The CDR3 DNA reads as TGCGCCAGCAGCTTGGATGGGGGATGGGGTCAGCCCCAGCATTTT. Full variable domain (remainder filled in from reference TRBV5-1 and TRBJ1-5): KAGVTQTPRYLIKTRGQQVTLSCSPISGHRSVSWYQQTPGQGLQFLFEYFSETQRNKGNFPGRFSGRQFSNSRSEMNVSTLELGDSALYLCASSLDGGWGQPQHFGDGTRLSIL.

The rearrangement links TRBV6-5 to TRBJ2-3; D possibly corresponds to TRBD1 (5 bases). The CDR3 has 12 amino acids. Germline-derived CDR1 and CDR2 are MNHEY and SVGAGI. V was shortened by 6 bases and J by 3 bases, with 7 bases between the two germline ends. For the CDR3, the DNA is TGTGCCAGCAGGTCAGGGACAGATACGCAGTATTTT. The encoded protein is CASRSGTDTQYF.

The rearrangement joins TRBV10-2 to TRBJ2-5, with 7 nucleotides matching TRBD2. The J call may be incorrect, as the DNA end agrees better with TRBJ2-7. In germline, CDR1 is WSHSY, CDR2 SAAADI. The CDR3 is 13 residues long. The CDR3 here is CASRESGTNEQYF. CDR3 DNA sequence: TGCGCCAGCAGGGAGAGCGGGACCAACGAGCAGTACTTC.

The chain recombines TRBV5-5 with TRBJ2-1, with a tentative D call TRBD2 (5 bases). The CDR3 is made up of 16 amino acids. Germline loops: CDR1 SGHKS, CDR2 YYEKEE (reference sequence). V gave up 2 bases and J gave up 2 bases, with 14 bases separating them. CDR3 amino acids: CASSFLSSLAYNEQFF. In DNA, the CDR3 is TGTGCCAGCAGCTTTTTATCTAGCTTGGCCTACAATGAGCAGTTCTTC.

The V call is TRBV28, the J call TRBJ1-2; D unresolved. Trimming cost V 4 bases and J 4 bases, with 16 bases left between them. Germline V gene sequence: CDR1 MDHEN, CDR2 SYDVKM. This CDR3 has 15 amino acids. CDR3 in DNA: TGTGCCAGCAGTTCCCGGCCGGACGCACTCTATGGCTACACCTTC. Translation: CASSSRPDALYGYTF.

The rearrangement uses TRBV5-1 and TRBJ2-1; 7 positions agree with TRBD2. The V gene's germline CDR1 is SGHRS and CDR2 YFSETQ. The V gene end was trimmed by 1 base and the J gene end by 3 bases; junction bases not matched to a gene: 4. The CDR3 loop spans 15 amino acids. CDR3 in amino acids: CASSLRGDYYNEQFF. CDR3 bases: TGCGCCAGCAGCTTGCGGGGGGATTACTACAATGAGCAGTTCTTC.

The chain recombines TRBV6-1 with TRBJ2-5; 11 nucleotides align to TRBD2. Germline trimming cut 11 bases from V and 9 bases from J; bases unmatched to any gene: 11. The germline V gene encodes CDR1 MNHNS and CDR2 SASEGT. There are 13 residues in the CDR3. The CDR3: CASSGLAGGSQYF. CDR3 DNA: TGTGCCTCCTCCGGACTAGCGGGTGGTTCCCAGTACTTC.

This clone occurred once. J is TRBJ1-3 and V is TRBV23-1; 7 bases map to TRBD1. TRBV23-1 qualifies as an ORF whose function is uncertain. CDR3 length equals 21 residues. J was trimmed by 0 bases and V by 2 bases; bases with no gene match: 19. CDR3 sequence (DNA): TGCGCCAGCAGTCAACCGACCGGGACAGCGCGACCGACGTACTCTGGAAACACCATATATTTT. It is translated as CASSQPTGTARPTYSGNTIYF.

The chain is built from TRBV5-1 and TRBJ1-1, with D maybe TRBD1 (5 bases). Germline V lookup: CDR1 SGHRS, CDR2 YFSETQ. V lost 4 bases, J lost 3 bases, and 16 bases lay in between. CDR3 size: 15 residues. Written as DNA, the CDR3 is TGCGCCAGCAGCCGAACTACCGGGACCTACACTGAAGCTTTCTTT. This translates into CASSRTTGTYTEAFF.

CDR3 in amino acids: CASSLVGFLDEQFF. Written as DNA, the CDR3 is TGTGCCAGCAGCTTGGTTGGGTTCCTAGATGAGCAGTTCTTC. This sequence joins TRBV5-6 and TRBJ2-1; D is unresolved. The V and J ends lost 0 bases and 8 bases respectively, with 12 bases between them. Germline V CDR1 and CDR2: SGHDT, YYEEEE. This CDR3 spans 14 amino acids. Full variable domain (outside the CDR3, taken from reference TRBV5-6 and TRBJ2-1): DAGVTQSPTHLIKTRGQQVTLRCSPKSGHDTVSWYQQALGQGPQFIFQYYEEEERQRGNFPDRFSGHQFPNYSSELNVNALLLGDSALYLCASSLVGFLDEQFFGPGTRLTVL.

V and J are TRBV28 and TRBJ2-3, with D perhaps TRBD2 (7 bases). CDR1 and CDR2 from the germline V gene are MDHEN and SYDVKM. The CDR3 runs to 15 residues. The germline V and J ends were trimmed by 3 bases and 4 bases, with 14 bases remaining between them. CDR3 amino acids: CASSFGGRSPDTQYF. The CDR3, as DNA: TGTGCCAGCAGTTTCGGGGGGCGATCACCAGATACGCAGTATTTT.

The chain joins TRBV25-1 to TRBJ2-2; D gene uncertain. V lost 3 bases and J 3 bases, leaving 11 bases between the germline ends. The CDR3 covers 15 residues. The germline V gene has CDR1 MGHDK and CDR2 SYGVNS. This chain's CDR3 is CASSDVDLYTGELFF. The CDR3 DNA reads TGTGCCAGCAGTGACGTTGACTTATACACCGGGGAGCTGTTTTTT.

The chain is built from TRBV6-6 and TRBJ2-3, with 12 bases fitting TRBD1. From germline, CDR1 is MNHNY and CDR2 SVGAGI (reference sequence). The CDR3 runs to 14 residues. Trimming took 4 bases from V and 5 from J; bases not matched to a gene: 1. This CDR3 is CASSWDRGQDTQYF. For the CDR3, the DNA is TGTGCCAGCAGTTGGGACAGGGGGCAAGATACGCAGTATTTT.

The CDR3 loop is CASSEQGWETQYF. The DNA for the CDR3 is TGTGCCAGCAGTGAACAGGGATGGGAGACCCAGTACTTC. The chain recombines TRBV6-1 with TRBJ2-5; maybe TRBD1 (5 bases). Germline V gives CDR1 MNHNS, CDR2 SASEGT. The CDR3 covers 13 residues. The V end was cut by 2 bases, the J end by 5 bases, with 9 bases between.

This clone was detected once. The V gene is TRBV5-4, the J gene TRBJ2-3; TRBD2 matches at 8 bases. CDR1 and CDR2 from the germline V gene are SGHNT and YYREEE (reference sequence). With 4 bases clipped from V and 1 base from J, the junction kept 8 bases outside the gene matches. CDR3 length: 16 amino acids. CDR3 loop: CASSPPTSEGTDTQYF. The CDR3 coding sequence is TGTGCCAGCAGCCCCCCGACTAGCGAAGGCACAGATACGCAGTATTTT.

The table lists this clone with a count of one. The chain joins TRBV28 to TRBJ1-1; D perhaps matches TRBD1 (6 bases). The CDR3 consists of 17 residues. V gave up 3 bases and J gave up 6 bases, with 23 bases separating them. CDR1 and CDR2 (germline): MDHEN, SYDVKM. Here the CDR3 reads CASSFPGATAGLSEAFF. The CDR3 DNA follows: TGTGCCAGCAGTTTCCCGGGGGCGACAGCCGGGCTTTCTGAAGCTTTCTTT.

This clone was recorded only once. CDR3 DNA: TGTGCCAGCAGGGCTAGCGGGGGAGGGAGGGGATACGAGCAGTACTTC. Residues: CASRASGGGRGYEQYF. The rearrangement links TRBV28 to TRBJ2-7, with TRBD2 matching over 10 bases. This CDR3 contains 16 residues. CDR1 and CDR2 from the germline V gene are MDHEN and SYDVKM. V was clipped by 6 bases and J by 4 bases; unmatched bases: 12.

This clone was recorded once. This sequence joins TRBV28 and TRBJ2-5, with 8 bases fitting TRBD1. CDR3 size: 14 residues. Germline CDR1 MDHEN, CDR2 SYDVKM. Trimming took 10 bases from V and 1 from J; bases not matched to a gene: 8. The CDR3 region is CATGTGLIQETQYF. The CDR3 DNA reads as TGTGCCACCGGGACAGGACTAATCCAAGAGACCCAGTACTTC.

The V call is TRBV6-1, the J call TRBJ2-7; TRBD2 is a possible D gene (6 bases). Germline V gene sequence: CDR1 MNHNS, CDR2 SASEGT. The CDR3 spans 14 residues. Trimming cost V 6 bases and J 0 bases, with 12 bases left between them. For the CDR3, the DNA is TGTGCCAGCAGGGAGGGGTTACTCTCCTACGAGCAGTACTTC. Translation gives CASREGLLSYEQYF.

J is TRBJ1-5 and V is TRBV30; 8 bases agree with TRBD1. With V trimmed by 2 bases and J by 4 bases, 4 bases remained unmatched. The CDR3 loop spans 14 amino acids. Germline V lookup: CDR1 GTSNPN, CDR2 SVGIG (reference sequence). The CDR3 sequence: CAWSRWTGNQPQHF. CDR3 in DNA: TGTGCCTGGAGTCGTTGGACAGGGAATCAGCCCCAGCATTTT. Looking up the rest from reference TRBV30 and TRBJ1-5 gives the full variable domain: SQTIHQWPATLVQPVGSPLSLECTVEGTSNPNLYWYRQAAGRGLQLLFYSVGIGQISSEVPQNLSASRPQDRQFILSSKKLLLSDSGFYLCAWSRWTGNQPQHFGDGTRLSIL.

V is TRBV6-1 and J is TRBJ2-7; D possibly uses TRBD1 or TRBD2 (7 bases each). The germline V and J ends were trimmed by 6 bases and 2 bases, with 14 bases remaining between them. The CDR3 spans 14 residues. From germline, CDR1 is MNHNS and CDR2 SASEGT. CDR3 residues: CASRAGQIAYEQYF. The CDR3 DNA reads TGTGCCAGCAGAGCGGGACAGATAGCCTACGAGCAGTACTTC.

This chain uses TRBV5-8 with TRBJ1-3; 9 bases are a match to TRBD1. After removal of 4 bases from V and 2 bases from J, the junction contained 7 bases not matched to a gene. The CDR3 extends over 16 amino acids. In germline, CDR1 is SGHTS, CDR2 YDEGEE. CDR3 coding DNA: TGTGCCAGCAGCCCGGGACAGGGCCCTCCTGGAAACACCATATATTTT. Protein: CASSPGQGPPGNTIYF. The full variable domain, in which reference TRBV5-8 and TRBJ1-3 provide the parts outside the CDR3, is EAGVTQSPTHLIKTRGQQATLRCSPISGHTSVYWYQQALGLGLQFLLWYDEGEERNRGNFPPRFSGRQFPNYSSELNVNALELEDSALYLCASSPGQGPPGNTIYFGEGSWLTVV.

The V and J genes are TRBV19 and TRBJ1-2; tentative D call: TRBD1 (6 bases). The V gene's germline CDR1 is LNHDA and CDR2 SQIVND (reference sequence). V lost 4 bases to trimming and J lost 5 bases, with 11 bases between them. There are 13 residues in the CDR3. The CDR3 reads CASSTGARYGYTF. The CDR3 region has the DNA TGTGCCAGTAGTACAGGGGCTCGATATGGCTACACCTTC. The whole variable domain, filled in from reference TRBV19 and TRBJ1-2, reads DGGITQSPKYLFRKEGQNVTLSCEQNLNHDAMYWYRQDPGQGLRLIYYSQIVNDFQKGDIAEGYSVSREKKESFPLTVTSAQKNPTAFYLCASSTGARYGYTFGSGTRLTVV.

The chain combines TRBV18 with TRBJ1-5; tentative D call: TRBD1 (6 bases). The V and J ends lost 4 bases and 6 bases respectively, with 19 bases between them. The germline V gene has CDR1 KGHSH and CDR2 LQKENI. The CDR3 extends over 16 amino acids. CDR3 DNA sequence: TGTGCCAGCTCACGGGCCGAGACAGGAGTTTTTCAGCCCCAGCATTTT. Protein sequence: CASSRAETGVFQPQHF.

V gene TRBV2 combines with J gene TRBJ2-7; 7 nucleotides agree with TRBD2. Germline V CDR1 and CDR2: SNHLY, FYNNEI. This CDR3 is 15 amino acids long. The V segment lost 5 bases and the J segment 2 bases; nucleotides outside the gene matches: 9. In nucleotides, the CDR3 is TGTGCCAGCAGTAAGACCGGGACTACAGCCTACGAGCAGTACTTC. This translates into CASSKTGTTAYEQYF.

The table lists this clone with a count of one. The CDR3 bases are TGTGCCAGCAGCCTCCAGACAGGTCTTTTGGACGAGCAGTACTTC. Translation: CASSLQTGLLDEQYF. The genes are TRBV7-2 and TRBJ2-7; D perhaps matches TRBD1 (6 bases). The V end lost 5 bases, the J end lost 5 bases, and 19 bases lay between the germline ends. Germline V CDR1 and CDR2: SGHTA, FQGNSA. The CDR3 runs 15 residues.

The chain couples TRBV25-1 to TRBJ2-5; D may be TRBD1 (5 bases). CDR1 MGHDK and CDR2 SYGVNS come from the germline V gene. This CDR3 has 15 residues. The ends were cut back, 2 bases at V and 2 bases at J, with 12 bases in the middle. The CDR3 nucleotides read TGTGCCAGCAGTGAAGGGCAGGGTACTCAAGAGACCCAGTACTTC. It specifies CASSEGQGTQETQYF.

This clone was observed once. J is TRBJ1-5 and V is TRBV4-1, with D hard to call. CDR3 length: 15 residues. V was shortened by 0 bases and J by 3 bases, with 9 bases between the two germline ends. Germline loops: CDR1 MGHRA, CDR2 YSYEKL. CDR3 sequence: CASSQDPSFNQPQHF. As DNA, the CDR3 is TGCGCCAGCAGCCAAGATCCCAGTTTCAATCAGCCCCAGCATTTT.